This T cell receptor beta chain was retrieved from a study of T cell repertoires and HLA-DP antigens. The table came from immunoSEQ multiplex PCR; TCRdb's copy has only in-frame clones and leaves some out. In the table there are over 100,000 clones, approximately 92% of which are singletons. The CDR3 covers 15 residues. The ends were cut back, 5 bases at V and 0 bases at J, with 11 bases in the middle. The germline CDR1 and CDR2 sequences are SGHTA and FQGNSA. Concerning this clone: As yet, its antigen is unknown.

The V gene is TRBV7-2, the J gene TRBJ2-4, with D unresolved. Material for sequencing was CD4+ T cells from PBMCs. The TCR was taken from a woman aged 18-30 years in good health and CMV-seronegative. The CDR3 region has the DNA TGTGCCAGCAGCCCGGTGACCCTAGCCAAAAACATTCAGTACTTC. Translation gives CASSPVTLAKNIQYF.